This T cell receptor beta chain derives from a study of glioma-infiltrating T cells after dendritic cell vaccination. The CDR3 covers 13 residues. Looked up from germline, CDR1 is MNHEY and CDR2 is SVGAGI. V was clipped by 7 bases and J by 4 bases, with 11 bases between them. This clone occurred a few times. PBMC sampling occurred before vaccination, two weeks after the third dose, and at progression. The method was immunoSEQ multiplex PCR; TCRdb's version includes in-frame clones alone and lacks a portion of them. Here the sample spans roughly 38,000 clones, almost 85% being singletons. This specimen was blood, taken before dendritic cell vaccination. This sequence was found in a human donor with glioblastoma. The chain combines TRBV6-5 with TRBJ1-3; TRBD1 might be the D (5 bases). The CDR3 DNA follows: TGTGCCAGCATGGGGGGTCCAGGAAACACCATATATTTT. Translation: CASMGGPGNTIYF.